This T cell receptor (beta chain) originates from a study of shared clonotypes between healthy human individuals. Sequencing on ten immunoSEQ deep assay plates was performed for unsorted PBMC DNA. Measured with immunoSEQ multiplex PCR; TCRdb has only the in-frame clones, and not every one. This table has around 500,000 clones, less than 80% appearing once. There are 14 residues in the CDR3. Germline V CDR1 and CDR2: SGHVS, FNYEAQ. V gave up 5 bases and J gave up 0 bases, with 8 bases separating them. The receptor was derived from a woman between 35 and 50 years old in good health. Some clones in this sample may be carry-over from other donors' samples. Sequenced material: PBMCs. The chain recombines TRBV7-6 with TRBJ1-3; D call uncertain. CDR3 nucleotides: TGTGCCAGCAGCCGACTGGACTCTGGAAACACCATATATTTT. This codes for CASSRLDSGNTIYF.